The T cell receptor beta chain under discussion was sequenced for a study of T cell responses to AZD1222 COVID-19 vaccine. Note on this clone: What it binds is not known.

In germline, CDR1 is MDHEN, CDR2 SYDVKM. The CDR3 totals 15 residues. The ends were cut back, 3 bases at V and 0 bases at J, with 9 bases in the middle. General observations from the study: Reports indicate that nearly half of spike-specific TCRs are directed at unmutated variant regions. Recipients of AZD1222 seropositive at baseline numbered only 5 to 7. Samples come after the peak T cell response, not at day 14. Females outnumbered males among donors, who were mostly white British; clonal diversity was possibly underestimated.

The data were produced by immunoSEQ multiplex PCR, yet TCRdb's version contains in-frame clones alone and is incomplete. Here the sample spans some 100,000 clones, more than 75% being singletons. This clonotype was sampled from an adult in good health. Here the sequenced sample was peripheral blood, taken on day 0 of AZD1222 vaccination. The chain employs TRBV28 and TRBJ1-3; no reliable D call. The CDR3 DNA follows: TGTGCCAGCAGTTTCGGCAGGTTCTCTGGAAACACCATATATTTT. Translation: CASSFGRFSGNTIYF.